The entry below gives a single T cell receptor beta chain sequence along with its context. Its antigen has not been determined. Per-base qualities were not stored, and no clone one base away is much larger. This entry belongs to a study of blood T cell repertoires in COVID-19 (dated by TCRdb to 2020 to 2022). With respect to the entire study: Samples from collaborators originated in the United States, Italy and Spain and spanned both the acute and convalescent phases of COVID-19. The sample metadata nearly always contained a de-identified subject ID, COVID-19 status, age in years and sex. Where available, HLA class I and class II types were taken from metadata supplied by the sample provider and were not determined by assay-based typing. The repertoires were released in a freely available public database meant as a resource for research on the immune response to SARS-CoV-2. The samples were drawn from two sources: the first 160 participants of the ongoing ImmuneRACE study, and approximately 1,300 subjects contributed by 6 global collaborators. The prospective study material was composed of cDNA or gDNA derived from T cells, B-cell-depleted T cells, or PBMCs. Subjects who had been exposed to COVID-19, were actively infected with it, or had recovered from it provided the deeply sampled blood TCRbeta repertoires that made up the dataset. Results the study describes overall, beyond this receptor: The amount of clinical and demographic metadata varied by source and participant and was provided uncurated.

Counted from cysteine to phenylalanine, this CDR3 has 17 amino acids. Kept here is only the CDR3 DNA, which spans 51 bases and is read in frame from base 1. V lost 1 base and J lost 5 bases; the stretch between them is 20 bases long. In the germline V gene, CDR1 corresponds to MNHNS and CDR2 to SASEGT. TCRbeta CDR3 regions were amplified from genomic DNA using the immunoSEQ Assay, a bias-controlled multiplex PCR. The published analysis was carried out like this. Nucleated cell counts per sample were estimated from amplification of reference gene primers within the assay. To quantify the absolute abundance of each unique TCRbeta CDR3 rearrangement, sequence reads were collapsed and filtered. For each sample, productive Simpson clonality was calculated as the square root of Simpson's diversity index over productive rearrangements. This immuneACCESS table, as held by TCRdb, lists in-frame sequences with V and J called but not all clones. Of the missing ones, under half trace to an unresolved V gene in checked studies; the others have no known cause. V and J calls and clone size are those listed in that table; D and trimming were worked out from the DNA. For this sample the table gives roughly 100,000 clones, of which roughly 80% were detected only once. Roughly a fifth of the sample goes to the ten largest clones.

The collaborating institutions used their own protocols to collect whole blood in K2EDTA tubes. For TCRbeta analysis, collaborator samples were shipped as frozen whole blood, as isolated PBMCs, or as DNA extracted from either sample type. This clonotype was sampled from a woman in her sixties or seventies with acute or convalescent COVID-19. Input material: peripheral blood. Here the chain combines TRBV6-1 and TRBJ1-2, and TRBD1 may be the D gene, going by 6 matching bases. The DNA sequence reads TGTGCCAGCAGTGAAGGGCAGGGGTTTTCATCGTCTTATGGCTACACCTTC. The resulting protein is CASSEGQGFSSSYGYTF.